This T cell receptor (beta chain) was captured in a study of T-cell memory formation after mild COVID-19. Study-wide findings and caveats: Cross-reactive memory appears to have joined, as suggested by some responding clones showing up in pre-infection memory. While clones contracting from day 15 to 85 were balanced between CD4 and CD8, later expanders leaned CD4+. Unconfirmed was the SARS-CoV-2 specificity of second-wave clones that peaked on day 37.

The V gene end was trimmed by 1 base and the J gene end by 4 bases; junction bases not matched to a gene: 9. Germline V gene lookup returns CDR1 MGHRA and CDR2 YSYEKL. CDR3 length equals 16 residues. Of note for this clonotype: No antigen is known for it. The CDR3 does not close with the conserved phenylalanine or tryptophan, likely indicating a read error.

A 5'RACE reaction primed in the constant segment made cDNA libraries of TCR alpha and TCR beta, and these carried sample barcodes and UMIs. MiXCR, run by TCRdb on the 5' RACE reads, gives a single entry per CDR3 protein. The repertoire holds more than 55,000 distinct CDR3 sequences, over 7.5% seen once, with roughly 1.2% in the top ten. This sequence originates from a man aged 18 to 35 who had mild COVID-19 (a few samples of this study predate the infection). Cell type and time point are not known. Source material: PBMCs or a T cell subset sorted from them (not recorded which). The chain is built from TRBV4-1 and TRBJ2-5, with 7 bases aligning to TRBD1. The CDR3 loop is CASSQGIQGWRETQYL. CDR3 DNA sequence: TGCGCCAGCAGCCAAGGAATACAGGGGTGGAGAGAGACCCAGTACTTA.